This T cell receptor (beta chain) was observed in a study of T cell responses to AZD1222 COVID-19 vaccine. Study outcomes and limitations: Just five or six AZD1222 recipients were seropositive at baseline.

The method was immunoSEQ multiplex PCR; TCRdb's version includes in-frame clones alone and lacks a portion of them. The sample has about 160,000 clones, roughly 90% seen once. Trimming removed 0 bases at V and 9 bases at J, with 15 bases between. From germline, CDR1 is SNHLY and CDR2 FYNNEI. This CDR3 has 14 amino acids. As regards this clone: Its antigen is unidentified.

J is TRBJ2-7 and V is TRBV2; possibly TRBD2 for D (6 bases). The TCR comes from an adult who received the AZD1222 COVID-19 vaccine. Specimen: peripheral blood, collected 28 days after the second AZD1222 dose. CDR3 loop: CASSEAGGGLSQYF. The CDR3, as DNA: TGTGCCAGCAGTGAAGCCGGGGGTGGGCTCTCGCAGTACTTC.